This is a list of T cell receptor beta chains from one sample in a study of shared clonotypes between healthy human individuals. Assay used: immunoSEQ multiplex PCR; TCRdb lists only in-frame clones, some missing. The table records hundreds of thousands of clones, 55% to 85% of them present only once. Sequencing used memory CD4+ T cells sorted from blood. The receptors were sampled from a woman in her twenties or thirties in good health. CDR3s leave out the opening cysteine and the closing phenylalanine or tryptophan. The order of the fields is V gene, J gene, clone size, CDR3 protein. Clone size is given for some rows only: seen once, a few or many times, or a class if the clone is expanded.

TRBV19,TRBJ1-2,few,ATPGQTYGYT
TRBV25-1,TRBJ2-1,.,ASSDSGTGDNEQF
TRBV6-1,TRBJ1-2,.,ASSNRDRGWYGYT
TRBV4-1,TRBJ2-1,few,ASSHKTSGRAASSYNEQF
TRBV6-1,TRBJ2-7,few,ASRLAGIYEQY
TRBV15,TRBJ2-5,.,ATSRDRAKEETQY
TRBV27,TRBJ2-2,.,ASSLTSGMMGNTGELF
TRBV30,TRBJ1-1,.,AWSPNGGLKTAF
TRBV11-3,TRBJ2-3,.,ASSLSGSGDTQY
TRBV5-1,TRBJ2-1,.,ASTPDTSSYNEQF
TRBV10-3,TRBJ1-5,few,AISESTRQPQH
TRBV5-4,TRBJ2-3,.,ASSRDGGGSTDTQY
TRBV28,TRBJ1-1,.,ASSFKGLYQAEAF
TRBV6-5,TRBJ1-1,few,ASSQTGARTEAF
TRBV19,TRBJ1-4,many,ASTLGGEKLF
TRBV7-3,TRBJ1-2,.,ASSPMAYRDYGYT
TRBV5-4,TRBJ1-6,.,ATQLPGPSPLH
TRBV2,TRBJ2-2,.,ASESQGVTGELF
TRBV18,TRBJ2-3,.,ASSVTGTVS